Detailed here is one T cell receptor beta chain. This clonotype was seen many times. Which antigen it targets is not known. Qualities for individual bases were not recorded, and no much larger clone is one base off. This record belongs to a study of regulatory T cells in long-lasting Graves disease (dated by TCRdb to the early 2020s). Background for the entire study: In the newly diagnosed Graves' disease group, patients had been taking antithyroid drugs for less than 3 months. Persistent Graves' disease patients were compared with newly diagnosed Graves' disease patients by peripheral blood TCR sequencing and RNA sequencing. TCR sequencing covered roughly 13 persistent and roughly 20 newly diagnosed Graves' disease patients, approximately 33 samples in total. The study took place in China and was registered as a clinical trial. Overall study outcomes, separate from this receptor: Persistent disease showed preferential use of TRBV28, TRBJ1-2 and TRBJ2-5, whereas newly diagnosed disease favored TRBV20-1 and TRBJ2-1. Sequencing and analysis were limited to the TCR beta chain. Only peripheral blood was studied, because thyroid tissue, the primary lesion, was inaccessible. The small sample size was acknowledged by the authors as a limitation that may reduce accuracy. A larger number of public clonotypes was shared among persistent patients (fewer than 3,000) than among newly diagnosed patients (about 990). Persistent Graves' disease patients showed lower TCR Shannon entropy and fewer highly expanded clones than newly diagnosed patients, suggesting clonal expansion.

CDR1 SGHTA and CDR2 FQGNSA were looked up in the germline V gene. The germline ends are 17 bases apart after V is trimmed by 6 bases and J by 7 bases. Counted from cysteine to phenylalanine, this CDR3 has 14 amino acids. Kept here is only the CDR3 DNA, which spans 42 bases and is read in frame from base 1. Interpreted using the paper, the time point label stands for: newly diagnosed GD, antithyroid drugs for less than 3 months. For both TCR sequencing and RNA sequencing, RNA was extracted from PBMCs in TRIzol. Graves' disease was diagnosed according to American Thyroid Association guidelines. Patients were recruited from an endocrinology department in Xi'an, China. Each patient gave approximately 9.7 milliliters of peripheral blood, collected in an EDTA anticoagulant tube. Ficoll Paque Plus density gradient separation was used to isolate PBMCs, and no further T cell sorting was done. An Agilent 2100 Bioanalyzer and agarose gel were used to assess RNA quality, and a NanoDrop 2000 was used to measure RNA concentration.

Receptor amplification or capture employed multiplex PCR. Instrument used: Illumina HiSeq 4000. iRepertoire HTBI primers and Arm-PCR amplification of CDR3 regions were used to construct TCR beta libraries. Gel purification was performed on PCR products prior to sequencing. Turning to the authors' computational methods: A total of some 60 TRBV and some 15 TRBJ segments were identified across samples and were used for gene usage analysis of CDR3 amino acid clonotypes. COPE and FqMerger were used to merge filtered high-quality paired reads into contigs. Contigs were aligned with BLAST to IMGT TRBV, TRBD and TRBJ reference genes, and CDR3 was defined per IMGT. Highly expanded clones were defined as clonotypes with a frequency above 0.1%. Shannon entropy was used to measure repertoire diversity, and the Gini coefficient was used to measure V-J evenness. A clonotype found in more than one individual was treated as public. The raw public reads went through TCRdb reprocessing: fastp at Q25, MiXCR clone calling, in-frame beta chains kept. Every entry covers one CDR3 protein and lists the most common genes and DNA from its rows. The V and J calls reflect TCRdb's pipeline rather than the authors' work. In all, the sample holds some 460,000 distinct CDR3 sequences, and 15% to 20% of those were seen once. Clones ranked in the top ten supply 12% of the sample.

Separately, the same data were catalogued under a study of T cells in Graves' hyperthyroidism and ophthalmopathy. The second source states: Graves' hyperthyroidism was defined as stable when no progression to ophthalmopathy occurred over 18 months of follow-up. The hyperthyroidism patients were between 18 and 65 years old and newly diagnosed, with a disease duration of less than 2 months. Patients with uncontrolled infections, other autoimmune diseases, pregnancy or lactation were excluded. Diagnoses were established on the basis of clinical symptoms, serum thyroxine and TRAb, thyroid ultrasound, and orbital computed tomography. A first-round RT-PCR of the TCR CDR3 used the HTBI primer set with the Qiagen OneStep RT-PCR kit. Blood samples also contained most of the expanded thyroid clonotypes (frequency above 0.001), which suggests that blood repertoires may reflect thyroid immune responses. In cross-validation, a model built on a 13 V-J signature told ophthalmopathy apart from stable hyperthyroidism with approximately 90% sensitivity and roughly 82% specificity, and in testing the same model reached 80%/75%. In validation, progression to ophthalmopathy was predicted by the model with 70.59% sensitivity and 72% to 80% specificity, a median of approximately 6.5 months before onset. To identify TCR V-J signatures that set the groups apart, the researchers used a discovery cohort of about a hundred patients, made up of approximately 43 with Graves' ophthalmopathy and about 60 with stable Graves' hyperthyroidism. Prospective prediction of ophthalmopathy was tested in an independent validation cohort of 18 to 20 hyperthyroidism patients and 15 to 17 patients who later progressed to ophthalmopathy. The approximately 90 discovery patients were randomly split 7:3 into training and test sets. In addition, the study compared T-cell repertoires in thyroid tissue and in blood from five to seven Graves' hyperthyroidism patients. After sampling, hyperthyroidism patients received methimazole starting at 30 mg daily, and ophthalmopathy patients received high-dose intravenous methylprednisolone. A second multiplex PCR round built the libraries, followed by size selection and purification. Sequencing of the libraries was done on an Illumina HiSeq2000 using paired-end 100 bp reads. SOAPnuke was used to process the raw data, with reads discarded if the reads contained adapters or uncalled bases, had a mean Phred below 15, or lacked an exact constant-primer or identifier match. COPE v1.2.5 was used to merge the high-quality paired reads, and each unique nucleotide sequence was defined as a clonotype. MiTCR v1.1 was used to align clonotypes to the IMGT TRBV, TRBD and TRBJ reference segments. Only V-J combinations with frequency above 0.0001, covering about 99% of repertoires, were analysed. The TCS score was defined as F50 (clonal expansion) divided by E x V (chaos), with BLOSUM62-based TCRdist calculated between CDR3 peptides within each V-J. Welch's t-statistics and random forest reduced 514 V-J features to 13, which were used in a naive Bayes classifier (R e1071). No statistical method was used to set the sample size in advance, and investigators knew the group allocation. TCR Vbeta CDR3 sequencing of 120 to 150 peripheral blood samples (over 40 ophthalmopathy, 70 to 85 hyperthyroidism and roughly 17 progressor patients) is reported in the paper.

Sequenced material: peripheral blood mononuclear cells (PBMCs), taken at new diagnosis, from a patient treated with antithyroid drugs. The TCR originated in a man aged 40-49 years with Graves disease. Donor details come from another sample of the same person, matched by shared clones. The V and J segments used are TRBV7-2 and TRBJ2-3, with TRBD2 perhaps the D gene, on 6 matching bases. The nucleotide sequence reads TGTGCCAGCAGGGCCACGGGGGTTGGGAATACGCAGTATTTT. Its protein is CASRATGVGNTQYF.